This T cell receptor (beta chain) was recorded in a study of T cell repertoires in cytomegalovirus infection. Study as a whole: Carrying CMV and the relevant HLA type showed in public TCR beta signatures.

One entry per CDR3 protein results from TCRdb running MiXCR on the reads. The data contain 150,000 to 200,000 distinct CDR3 sequences, 28% of them singletons. Trimming took 5 bases from V and 6 from J, leaving 16 bases between them. The CDR3 has 15 amino acids. Germline loops: CDR1 LNHDA, CDR2 SQIVND (reference sequence). Sample: PBMCs. This receptor was identified in a human donor in good health (CMV status not recorded). Some clones in this sample may be carry-over from other donors' samples. This chain links TRBV19 with TRBJ2-2; a possible D gene is TRBD2 (5 bases). The chain's CDR3 is CASSGTRGYSGELFF. The CDR3 bases are TGTGCCAGTAGTGGCACGAGAGGGTATTCCGGGGAGCTGTTTTTT.